Here is one TCR beta chain with its context. What it binds is unknown. These data are taken from a study of human T cells and chemical hapten exposure. Study-wide context: Minor volume differences among pooled libraries chiefly drove per-sample TCR yield variation.

Overall study findings and caveats: Sensitizing to DPC left TCRs with a frequency above 1 in 1000 unaltered. Having alopecia, the donors may differ immunologically from healthy people.

Time point specified: patch test 1, 2 weeks after DPC sensitization. Treatment given: therapeutic diphenylcyclopropenone sensitization with weekly scalp DPC. Germline V gives CDR1 SEHNR, CDR2 FQNEAQ (reference sequence). The trim removed 0 bases at V and 4 bases at J, leaving 7 bases unmatched. The CDR3 contains 16 residues. Original data processing: With a range of 23,224 to 690,600, the median per sample was around 97,000 TCRs. TCRdb redid the calling of the RACE reads with MiXCR, one entry per CDR3 protein. What appears here as the V and J calls and clone size reflects TCRdb's work, not the paper's. The sample includes approximately 82,000 distinct CDR3 sequences, 10% to 13% of them seen just once.

The chain joins TRBV7-9 to TRBJ2-7; TRBD2 agrees at 9 bases. This sequence was found in a man aged 35 to 55 with alopecia areata. Some clones in this sample may be carry-over from other donors' samples. Specimen: whole blood, collected in connection with sensitization to the hapten diphenylcyclopropenone (DPC). The DNA for the CDR3 is TGTGCCAGCAGCTTAGCAGGTAGCGGGAGTAGTTACGAGCAGTACTTC. This encodes CASSLAGSGSSYEQYF.